This T cell receptor (beta chain) was documented in a study of T-cell memory formation after mild COVID-19. 5'RACE, which relied on constant-segment primers, yielded TCR alpha and TCR beta cDNA libraries carrying sample barcodes and UMIs. TCRdb independently ran MiXCR on the 5' RACE reads; one entry per CDR3 protein. Seen here are 100,000 to 140,000 distinct CDR3 sequences, approximately 15% observed once, and the top ten hold 30% to 45%. Worth noting for this clonotype: Its target is unknown.

Study-wide findings and caveats: Specificity for SARS-CoV-2 was not confirmed among the second-wave clones peaking on day 37.

The receptor was derived from a man between 18 and 29 years old who had mild COVID-19 (a few samples of this study predate the infection). Cell type and time point are not known. The specimen sequenced was PBMCs or a T cell subset sorted from them (not recorded which).

The CDR3 DNA reads as TGCGCCAGCAGCCTTCGGACAGCTGGCTACACCTTC. Amino acid sequence: CASSLRTAGYTF. The V gene is TRBV4-3, the J gene TRBJ1-2; D perhaps matches TRBD1 (6 bases). V dropped 4 bases and J dropped 7 bases, with 10 bases sitting between them. The CDR3 sequence is 12 residues long. Germline V CDR1 and CDR2: LGHNA, YSLEER.